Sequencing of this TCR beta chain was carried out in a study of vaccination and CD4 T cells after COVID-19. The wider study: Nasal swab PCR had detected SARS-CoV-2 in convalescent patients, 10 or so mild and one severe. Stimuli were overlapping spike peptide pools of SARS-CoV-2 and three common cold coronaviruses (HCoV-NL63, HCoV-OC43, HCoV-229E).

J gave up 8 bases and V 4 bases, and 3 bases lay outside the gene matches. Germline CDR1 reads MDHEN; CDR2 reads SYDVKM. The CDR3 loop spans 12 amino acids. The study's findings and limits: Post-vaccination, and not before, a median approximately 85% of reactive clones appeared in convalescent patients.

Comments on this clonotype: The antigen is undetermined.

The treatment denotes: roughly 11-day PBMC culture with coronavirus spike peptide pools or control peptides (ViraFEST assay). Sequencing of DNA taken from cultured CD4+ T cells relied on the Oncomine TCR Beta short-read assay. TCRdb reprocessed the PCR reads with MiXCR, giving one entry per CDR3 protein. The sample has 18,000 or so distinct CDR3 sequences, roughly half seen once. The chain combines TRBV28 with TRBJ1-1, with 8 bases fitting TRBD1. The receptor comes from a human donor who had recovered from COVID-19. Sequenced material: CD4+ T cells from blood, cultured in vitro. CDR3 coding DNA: TGTGCCAGCAGTTCCCAGGGGGCGGAAGCTTTCTTT. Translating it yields CASSSQGAEAFF.